Presented here are 8 T cell receptor beta chains from one specimen sequenced in a study of blood T cells in healthy people across ages. A second PCR of 7 to 11 cycles used a sample-barcoded 5' primer and a J-beta primer mix. Via MiXCR, TCRdb re-called the 5' RACE reads, giving one row per CDR3 protein. The sample has about 800,000 distinct CDR3 sequences; about half are singletons. The material sequenced was blood. The receptor source for this set is a man older than 75 in good health.

The chain uses TRBV29-1 and TRBJ1-1; D ambiguous. Germline CDR1 and CDR2: SQVTM and ANQGSEA. The ends were cut back, 6 bases at V and 2 bases at J, with 7 bases in the middle. The CDR3 sequence is 11 residues long. CDR3 nucleotide sequence: TGCAGCGTGTCGAGAAACACTGAAGCTTTCTTT. This codes for CSVSRNTEAFF.

This clonotype turned up a few times. The chain is built from TRBV15 and TRBJ2-3, with no clear D. CDR1 and CDR2 (germline): LNHNV, YYDKDF (reference sequence). V lost 0 bases and J 1 base, leaving 8 bases between the germline ends. The CDR3 sequence is 15 residues long. The CDR3 reads CATSREEYGTDTQYF. The CDR3 DNA is TGTGCCACCAGCAGAGAGGAGTATGGCACAGATACGCAGTATTTT.

On this clonotype itself: The junction shows a germline mismatch at one end, possibly a read error. This rearrangement joins TRBV7-9 to TRBJ2-5; 7 bases map to TRBD2. Gene TRBJ2-7 matches the end of the DNA better, so the J call may be wrong. The length of the CDR3 is 13 residues. Per the germline V gene, CDR1 is SEHNR and CDR2 is FQNEAQ (reference sequence). The CDR3 spells CVSSPGLYYEQYF. In DNA, the CDR3 is TGTGTCAGCAGCCCGGGACTATACTACGAGCAGTACTTC.

This clonotype has only one observation. Given a much more abundant clone one base away, this may be a read error. This chain links TRBV4-2 with TRBJ2-3; 9 bases map to TRBD2. The CDR3 extends over 14 amino acids. Per germline, CDR1 LGHNA and CDR2 YNFKEQ. The CDR3 here is CASSQGTSADRQYF. CDR3 nucleotide sequence: TGTGCCAGCAGCCAAGGGACTAGCGCAGATAGGCAGTATTTT.

This clonotype was seen more than once but under ten times. The DNA of the CDR3 is TGTGCCAGCAGCCATCTAGCGGGAGGGCCCCCCGATACGCAGTATTTT. It is translated as CASSHLAGGPPDTQYF. J is TRBJ2-3 and V is TRBV7-2; 12 bases agree with TRBD2. This CDR3 contains 16 residues. From germline, CDR1 is SGHTA and CDR2 FQGNSA. With V trimmed by 5 bases and J by 6 bases, 9 bases remained unmatched.

The gene calls are TRBV7-2 and TRBJ2-1, with D possibly matching TRBD1 (5 bases). From germline, CDR1 is SGHTA and CDR2 FQGNSA. The CDR3 consists of 15 residues. Trimming took 1 base from V and 4 from J, leaving 11 bases between them. The CDR3 DNA reads as TGTGCCAGCAGCTTAGAAGGGGCCACATACAATGAGCAGTTCTTC. It encodes CASSLEGATYNEQFF.

A note on this clonotype: At one end, the junction sequence differs from germline, possibly due to a read error. This sequence joins TRBV12-3 or TRBV12-4 and TRBJ2-1, with 7 positions matching TRBD2. The CDR3 extends over 18 amino acids. For the CDR3, the DNA is TGTGCCGGCAGTATACCCTTTTTAGCGGGTGGGACCTACAATGAGCAGTTCTTC. Translated, it gives CAGSIPFLAGGTYNEQFF.

This clonotype was counted only a few times. The chain uses TRBV7-2 and TRBJ1-2; the D is unclear. The germline V gene has CDR1 SGHTA and CDR2 FQGNSA. This CDR3 spans 14 amino acids. The V gene lost 5 bases and the J gene lost 2 bases, with 12 bases spanning the gap. The CDR3 protein is CASSRARENYGYTF. As DNA, the CDR3 is TGTGCCAGCAGCCGAGCAAGGGAGAACTATGGCTACACCTTC.